The T cell receptor (beta chain) described here comes from a study of OX40 agonist ivuxolimab in advanced cancers. The study in broad terms: The costimulatory receptor OX40 (CD134) was targeted by ivuxolimab, a fully human IgG2 agonistic monoclonal antibody. Intravenous ivuxolimab was administered to patients every 2 weeks at six dose levels: 0.01, 0.1, 0.3, 1.5, 3 and 10 mg/kg. In the dose-escalation cohort, more than 75% of patients were male, and the mean age was approximately 60 years, with a range of roughly 20 to 80. Three dose-escalation patients achieved partial responses, one with hepatocellular carcinoma and two with cutaneous melanoma. Of the approximately 53 patients in dose escalation, some 20 had hepatocellular carcinoma, around 15 had melanoma, 9 had renal cell carcinoma and 9 had head and neck cancer. Patients were allowed to have had prior anti-PD-1, anti-PD-L1 or anti-CTLA-4 therapy, and more than 35% of the dose-escalation patients had been treated with checkpoint inhibitors. Peripheral TCRbeta sequencing aimed to test whether ivuxolimab altered TCR sequence diversity and caused clonal T-cell expansion. The paper reports the monotherapy dose-escalation portion (N = 52 patients) of the phase I ivuxolimab trial. General conclusions and limits of the study: In the 0.1-3.0 mg/kg groups, partial responders had among the lowest normalized peripheral clonal expansion, particularly in CD8+ T cells. After ivuxolimab, expanded clones were on average more numerous among CD8+ T cells than among CD4+ T cells. The antigen specificity of the peripheral T cells that underwent clonal expansion was not determined. Low levels of normalized T-cell clonal expansion were also seen in some patients who did not respond. At doses of 0.1 to 3.0 mg/kg, clonal expansion of both CD4+ and CD8+ T cells in blood was seen between baseline and week 6.

The trial excluded patients who had a history of autoimmune disease or who were on systemic immunosuppression. Peripheral blood for TCR sequencing was collected from all dose cohorts at baseline, on cycle 4 day 1, and on cycle 7 day 1. Samples came from an open-label, multicenter, first-in-human phase I dose-escalation trial of ivuxolimab. Adults with locally advanced or metastatic melanoma, renal cell, hepatocellular, or head and neck squamous cell carcinoma were enrolled in the trial. Before TCR sequencing, CD4+ and CD8+ T cells were separately sorted from peripheral blood. The germline V gene yields MGHDK for CDR1 and SYGVNS for CDR2. Compared with germline, V lacks 1 base and J lacks 1 base; bases without a gene match: 9. The CDR3 has 18 amino acids, counting the end cysteine and phenylalanine. Only CDR3 DNA is held: 54 bases, read in frame from base 1. For sequencing of the TCRbeta CDR3 region, genomic DNA was extracted from the sorted cells. The immunoSEQ Assay was used to sequence the TCRbeta CDR3 regions. TCRdb retrieved this table from immuneACCESS and kept in-frame rearrangements only. Not all clones are present; in checked studies, unresolved V genes account for under half, and no reason is known for the remainder. The table for this sample lists fewer than 90,000 clones; around nine tenths of them were counted only once. 2.5% to 3% of the sample belongs to the ten largest clones.

As concerns this clone: This clone's antigen is unknown. Per-nucleotide qualities are absent, and no much larger clonotype sits a single base away.

The starting material was CD4+ or CD8+ T cells sorted from blood, obtained in a trial of the OX40 agonist ivuxolimab. The chain is assembled from TRBV25-1 and TRBJ2-5; the central 10 bases match TRBD2. This TCR was sampled from an adult with an advanced solid tumor such as melanoma, head and neck, liver or kidney cancer. The CDR3 here reads CASSEFLDTSGIQETQYF. The base sequence is TGTGCCAGCAGTGAATTCCTGGATACTAGCGGGATCCAAGAGACCCAGTACTTC.